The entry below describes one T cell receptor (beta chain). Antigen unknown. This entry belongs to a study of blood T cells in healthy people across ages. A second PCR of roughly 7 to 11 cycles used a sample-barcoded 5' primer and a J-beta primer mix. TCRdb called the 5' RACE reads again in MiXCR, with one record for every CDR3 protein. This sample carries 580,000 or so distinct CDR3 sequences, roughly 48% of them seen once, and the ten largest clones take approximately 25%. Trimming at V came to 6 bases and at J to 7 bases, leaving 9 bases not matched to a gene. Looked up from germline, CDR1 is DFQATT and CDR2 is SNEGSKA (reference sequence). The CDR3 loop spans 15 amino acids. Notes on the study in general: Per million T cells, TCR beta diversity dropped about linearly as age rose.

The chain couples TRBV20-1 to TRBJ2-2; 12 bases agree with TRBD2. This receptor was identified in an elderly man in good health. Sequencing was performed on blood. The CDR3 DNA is TGCAGTGCCCCCCTAGCGGGAGGGCCAAACGGGGAGCTGTTTTTT. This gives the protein CSAPLAGGPNGELFF.